This is a list of T cell receptor beta chains from one sample in a study of CD8+ T cells in alopecia areata. Using immunoSEQ multiplex PCR, the repertoire was profiled, and TCRdb retains in-frame clones only, with some absent. The sample shows 250,000 or so clones, roughly two thirds of them seen only once. Material: CD4+ T cells sorted from blood, obtained at week 0. These receptors were taken from a human donor with alopecia areata. The conserved cysteine and the conserved F or W are not part of the CDR3 here. A D gene is named only where the DNA matches it firmly.

V gene	D gene	J gene	CDR3 protein
TRBV30	-	TRBJ2-1	APPRTSLNEQF
TRBV7-2	-	TRBJ2-7	ASSLPLSEQY
TRBV30	-	TRBJ2-5	AWSVLLGSWFPETQY
TRBV7-9	-	TRBJ1-1	ASSSRSTEAF
TRBV5-1	-	TRBJ2-1	ASSPRTVEDEQF
TRBV29-1	TRBD1	TRBJ2-1	SARDRNYNEQF
TRBV30	-	TRBJ2-1	AWSRAAGNEQF
TRBV7-9	-	TRBJ1-5	ASSPDRANQPQH
TRBV5-1	-	TRBJ2-7	ASSPPGTGYEQY
TRBV7-8	TRBD2	TRBJ2-2	ASSQAGGGGYPGELF
TRBV30	-	TRBJ2-7	AWSVGGLLYEQY
TRBV4-2	-	TRBJ1-4	ASSPPRPPNEKLF
TRBV29-1	-	TRBJ1-2	SVETGTNYGYT
TRBV7-9	-	TRBJ2-7	ASARDRSYEQY
TRBV29-1	-	TRBJ1-4	SVVRGDEKLF
TRBV29-1	-	TRBJ2-5	SVSRGEETQY
TRBV4-1	-	TRBJ2-1	ASSQVRDTNYNEQF
TRBV7-3	TRBD2	TRBJ2-2	ASSSSSGGPRELF